The 28 T cell receptor beta chains below were found in one sample sequenced in a study of T cell responses to AZD1222 COVID-19 vaccine. TCRdb's copy holds only in-frame clones and misses some; the assay was immunoSEQ multiplex PCR. Here the sample spans 100,000 to 150,000 clones, approximately 91% being singletons. The input for sequencing was peripheral blood, taken on day 0 of AZD1222 vaccination. Every receptor here comes from an adult in good health.

The V call is TRBV19, the J call TRBJ1-4; D unresolved. This CDR3 region has 11 residues. V lost 10 bases and J 8 bases, leaving 11 bases between the germline ends. Per germline, CDR1 LNHDA and CDR2 SQIVND (reference sequence). CDR3 region: CAIQEREKLFF. The DNA of the CDR3 is TGTGCCATCCAGGAGAGGGAAAAACTGTTTTTT.

The chain links TRBV9 to TRBJ2-5; no clear D gene. Per the germline V gene, CDR1 is SGDLS and CDR2 is YYNGEE. Trimming removed 0 bases at V and 4 bases at J, with 13 bases between. CDR3 length: 15 amino acids. The CDR3 DNA sequence: TGTGCCAGCAGCGTAGCAATAGGCCCGAGAGAGACCCAGTACTTC. Its protein product is CASSVAIGPRETQYF.

The rearrangement links TRBV21-1 to TRBJ1-5; the D call in the table, TRBD1, was not verified against the DNA. TRBV21-1 represents a pseudogene. The CDR3 spans 15 residues. Here the CDR3 DNA reads TGTGCCAGCAGCAATGGGCAGGGGACGGGTCAGCCCCAGCATTTT. Its protein is CASSNGQGTGQPQHF.

The chain carries TRBV5-1 and TRBJ1-5, with D maybe TRBD1 (5 bases). CDR3 size: 14 residues. V was cut by 4 bases and J by 7 bases, with 15 bases left in between. In germline, CDR1 is SGHRS, CDR2 YFSETQ. The CDR3 is CASSLGGREQPQHF. The CDR3 nucleotides read TGCGCCAGCAGCCTCGGGGGACGTGAGCAGCCCCAGCATTTT. Full variable domain (rest looked up from reference TRBV5-1 and TRBJ1-5): KAGVTQTPRYLIKTRGQQVTLSCSPISGHRSVSWYQQTPGQGLQFLFEYFSETQRNKGNFPGRFSGRQFSNSRSEMNVSTLELGDSALYLCASSLGGREQPQHFGDGTRLSIL.

The chain joins TRBV9 to TRBJ1-4; D possibly corresponds to TRBD1 (5 bases). The germline CDR1 and CDR2 sequences are SGDLS and YYNGEE. The CDR3 is 12 residues long. Trimming removed 10 bases from V and 3 bases from J, with 10 bases in between. The DNA for the CDR3 is TGTGCCCAGGGAGGACCTAATGAAAAACTGTTTTTT. Protein product: CAQGGPNEKLFF.

The V and J genes are TRBV2 and TRBJ1-1; D gene ambiguous. V gave up 7 bases and J gave up 0 bases, with 6 bases separating them. The CDR3 runs 12 residues. The germline gives CDR1 SNHLY, CDR2 FYNNEI. The chain's CDR3 is CASTSLNTEAFF. The DNA for the CDR3 is TGTGCCAGCACTAGCTTGAACACTGAAGCTTTCTTT.

The V gene is TRBV29-1, the J gene TRBJ1-2; TRBD1 aligns across 10 bases. The CDR3 covers 14 residues. CDR1 SQVTM and CDR2 ANQGSEA come from the germline V gene. J was trimmed by 6 bases and V by 6 bases; bases with no gene match: 10. The CDR3 region is CSVGGDRGENGYTF. CDR3 coding DNA: TGCAGCGTCGGGGGGGACAGGGGAGAGAATGGCTACACCTTC.

V gene TRBV2 combines with J gene TRBJ1-5; D might be TRBD1 (5 bases). The CDR3 length is 14 residues. The V end lost 7 bases, the J end lost 6 bases, and 16 bases lay between the germline ends. CDR1 is SNHLY, CDR2 FYNNEI, per germline. Here the CDR3 DNA reads TGTGCCAGCACAGGGACCCTGGGGGGTCAGCCCCAGCATTTT. Protein: CASTGTLGGQPQHF.

The chain employs TRBV2 and TRBJ2-6; D unclear. This CDR3 comprises 15 residues. The germline V and J ends were trimmed by 2 bases and 2 bases, with 7 bases remaining between them. Germline V gene data show CDR1 as SNHLY and CDR2 as FYNNEI. Written as DNA, the CDR3 is TGTGCCAGCAGTGAACTGGGTACTGGGGCCAACGTCCTGACTTTC. Protein sequence: CASSELGTGANVLTF.

The chain is built from TRBV5-6 and TRBJ2-5, with D possibly TRBD1 on 5 matching bases. From germline, CDR1 is SGHDT and CDR2 YYEEEE. The CDR3 is made up of 16 amino acids. The V end lost 1 base, the J end lost 2 bases, and 15 bases lay between the germline ends. The CDR3 loop is CASSLPGHSSQETQYF. The CDR3 region has the DNA TGTGCCAGCAGCTTGCCCGGACACAGTTCTCAAGAGACCCAGTACTTC.

The chain couples TRBV7-8 to TRBJ1-3, with D tentatively TRBD1 (5 bases). The CDR3 extends over 17 amino acids. Between the trimmed V and J ends, which lost 7 bases and 2 bases, there was a span of 21 bases. Germline CDR1 SGHVS, CDR2 FQNEAQ. The CDR3 spells CASTLVGRGVPGNTIYF. CDR3 sequence (DNA): TGTGCCAGCACCTTGGTAGGGAGAGGGGTCCCTGGAAACACCATATATTTT.

With regard to this clone: The junction departs from germline at one end; a sequencing error may be responsible. This chain links TRBV7-7 with TRBJ1-6; the D is unclear. The CDR3 totals 14 residues. Germline lookup yields CDR1 SSHAT and CDR2 FNYEAQ (reference sequence). The CDR3 DNA follows: TGTGCTAGCAGCTTTGGCACTCTTAATTCACCCCTCCACTTT. Translation: CASSFGTLNSPLHF.

V and J are TRBV5-6 and TRBJ2-7, with TRBD2 as a possible D gene (6 bases). Germline CDR1 is SGHDT and CDR2 is YYEEEE. V dropped 4 bases and J dropped 4 bases, with 12 bases sitting between them. The CDR3 has 13 residues. For the CDR3, the DNA is TGTGCCAGCAGCGGGGGGTCGTGGTACGAGCAGTACTTC. Protein product: CASSGGSWYEQYF.

This sequence joins TRBV3-1 (or the pseudogene TRBV3-2) and TRBJ2-6; unclear D gene. CDR3 length: 15 residues. Germline CDR1 reads LGHDT; CDR2 reads YNNKEL (reference sequence). V lost 0 bases and J 0 bases, leaving 3 bases between the germline ends. This CDR3 reads CASSQDSSGANVLTF. CDR3 sequence (DNA): TGTGCCAGCAGCCAAGACAGCTCTGGGGCCAACGTCCTGACTTTC.

The chain employs TRBV28 and TRBJ2-2; TRBD2 aligns across 8 bases. This CDR3 is 14 amino acids long. CDR1 is MDHEN, CDR2 SYDVKM, per germline. Trimming took 8 bases from V and 4 from J; bases not matched to a gene: 6. In nucleotides, the CDR3 is TGTGCCAGCTGGTCCCGGGGGGGCACCGGGGAGCTGTTTTTT. Its protein product is CASWSRGGTGELFF.

This clone occurred a few times. V is TRBV29-1 and J is TRBJ2-3, with D possibly being TRBD2 (5 bases). The CDR3 totals 14 residues. In germline, CDR1 is SQVTM, CDR2 ANQGSEA. The germline V and J ends were trimmed by 7 bases and 1 base, with 15 bases remaining between them. CDR3 sequence reads: CSAEGGRGTDTQYF. CDR3 nucleotide sequence: TGCAGCGCCGAAGGTGGGAGAGGCACAGATACGCAGTATTTT.

As for this clone: Relative to the germline gene, one junction end is altered; a read error may explain this. The chain uses TRBV6-5 and TRBJ2-2; D remains unclear. From germline, CDR1 is MNHEY and CDR2 SVGAGI. The length of the CDR3 is 11 residues. The CDR3 coding sequence is TGTGCCAGCAGTCTCGGACCGAACCAGGTTTTT. It encodes CASSLGPNQVF.

The chain joins TRBV7-8 to TRBJ2-1, with a weak D call TRBD2 (5 bases). CDR3 length: 15 amino acids. Germline V CDR1 and CDR2: SGHVS, FQNEAQ. V gave up 1 base and J gave up 0 bases, with 7 bases separating them. CDR3 sequence reads: CASSLGTVSYNEQFF. The CDR3 DNA is TGTGCCAGCAGCTTAGGGACTGTCTCCTACAATGAGCAGTTCTTC.

The rearrangement uses TRBV27 and TRBJ2-7; 9 bases map to TRBD1. Per germline, CDR1 MNHEY and CDR2 SMNVEV (reference sequence). V shed 2 bases, J shed 0 bases, and the junction held 8 bases outside the gene matches. The CDR3 consists of 17 residues. The CDR3 DNA sequence: TGTGCCAGCAGTTTAAGGGGGGACAGGGTTCACTCCTACGAGCAGTACTTC. Protein product: CASSLRGDRVHSYEQYF.

The chain employs TRBV29-1 and TRBJ1-1; the match to TRBD1 covers 7 bases. This CDR3 comprises 12 residues. Germline V gene lookup returns CDR1 SQVTM and CDR2 ANQGSEA. The ends lost 1 base at V and 8 bases at J; junction bases unmatched: 4. The CDR3 sequence: CSVEADRREAFF. The CDR3 region has the DNA TGCAGCGTTGAAGCGGACAGGAGAGAAGCTTTCTTT.

The V and J genes are TRBV10-3 and TRBJ1-5, with TRBD1 matching over 9 bases. The CDR3 has 15 amino acids. After removal of 3 bases from V and 6 bases from J, the junction contained 6 bases not matched to a gene. Germline CDR1 is ENHRY and CDR2 is SYGVKD. The CDR3 DNA is TGTGCCATCAGTGACCCGGGACAGGGTCTTCAGCCCCAGCATTTT. Amino acid sequence: CAISDPGQGLQPQHF.

The chain links TRBV4-1 to TRBJ1-5; a weak D match, TRBD1 (5 bases). V lost 1 base and J lost 7, with 11 bases in between. Germline assignment: CDR1 MGHRA and CDR2 YSYEKL. CDR3 length: 14 amino acids. The CDR3 nucleotides are TGCGCCAGCAGCCAAGGGGGAGGGGCCCAGCCCCAGCATTTT. It is translated as CASSQGGGAQPQHF.

In its sample, this clone was seen a few times. The chain is built from TRBV4-1 and TRBJ1-3; no definite D call. This CDR3 has 15 residues. V lost 0 bases and J 4 bases, leaving 10 bases between the germline ends. Germline-derived CDR1 and CDR2 are MGHRA and YSYEKL. In nucleotides, the CDR3 is TGCGCCAGCAGCCAAGATGTTTTGTCGGGAAACACCATATATTTT. It codes for CASSQDVLSGNTIYF.

The chain joins TRBV27 to TRBJ1-6; D is undetermined. The CDR3 runs to 11 residues. V was shortened by 4 bases and J by 10 bases, with 5 bases between the two germline ends. Germline CDR1 is MNHEY and CDR2 is SMNVEV (reference sequence). CDR3 sequence (DNA): TGTGCCAGCAGTTCCGGGTCACCCCTCCACTTT. It translates to CASSSGSPLHF.

This rearrangement joins TRBV6-5 to TRBJ1-1, with a weak D call TRBD1 (5 bases). With 10 bases removed from V and 1 base from J, the gap between germline ends came to 19 bases. This CDR3 region has 15 residues. Germline lookup yields CDR1 MNHEY and CDR2 SVGAGI. The CDR3 coding sequence is TGTGCCATCTCAGGGTCCGGGAGGTGGAACACTGAAGCTTTCTTT. Its translation: CAISGSGRWNTEAFF.

The rearrangement uses TRBV7-9 and TRBJ1-3; D gene ambiguous. The CDR3 covers 17 residues. CDR1 is SEHNR, CDR2 FQNEAQ, per germline (reference sequence). V gave up 0 bases and J gave up 0 bases, with 12 bases separating them. CDR3 in amino acids: CASSLARPESSGNTIYF. The DNA of the CDR3 is TGTGCCAGCAGCTTAGCGCGTCCGGAAAGCTCTGGAAACACCATATATTTT.

This chain connects TRBV6-1 to TRBJ1-2; maybe TRBD1 (6 bases). Per the germline V gene, CDR1 is MNHNS and CDR2 is SASEGT. V was clipped by 1 base and J by 4 bases, with 13 bases between them. The CDR3 spans 15 residues. CDR3: CASSEEGGAGYGYTF. The CDR3 DNA reads TGTGCCAGCAGTGAAGAGGGGGGGGCAGGCTATGGCTACACCTTC.

This chain uses TRBV6-5 with TRBJ2-5; no definite D call. With 5 bases removed from V and 3 bases from J, the gap between germline ends came to 16 bases. The CDR3 totals 15 residues. Germline V CDR1 and CDR2: MNHEY, SVGAGI. CDR3 sequence: CASSPTIGLKETQYF. CDR3 bases: TGTGCCAGCAGTCCCACGATTGGGTTAAAAGAGACCCAGTACTTC.